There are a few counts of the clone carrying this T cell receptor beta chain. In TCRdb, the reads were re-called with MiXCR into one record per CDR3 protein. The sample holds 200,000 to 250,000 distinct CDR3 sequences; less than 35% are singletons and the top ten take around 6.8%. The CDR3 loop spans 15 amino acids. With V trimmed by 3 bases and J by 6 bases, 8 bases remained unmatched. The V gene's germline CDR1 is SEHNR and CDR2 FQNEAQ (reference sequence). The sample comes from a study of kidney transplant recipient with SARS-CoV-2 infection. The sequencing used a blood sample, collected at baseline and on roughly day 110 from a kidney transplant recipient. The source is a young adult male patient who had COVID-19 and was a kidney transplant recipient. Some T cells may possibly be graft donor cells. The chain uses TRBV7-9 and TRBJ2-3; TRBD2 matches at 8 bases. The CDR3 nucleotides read TGTGCCAGCAGCTTCAGGGGACTAGGAGGGGATACGCAGTATTTT. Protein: CASSFRGLGGDTQYF.